A selection of T cell receptor beta chains follows, all from one sample in a study of cytomegalovirus exposure and HLA in healthy donors. Generated by immunoSEQ multiplex PCR, the TCRdb table keeps only in-frame clones and is missing some. The data contain about 130,000 clones, around 80% of them seen just once; the ten biggest clones take up just over 1%. Source material: PBMCs. The receptors stem from a human donor in good health. The CDR3 runs from the conserved cysteine through the conserved F or W. Fields, in order: V gene, clone size, D gene, J gene, CDR3 DNA, CDR3 protein. A D gene is named only where the DNA matches it firmly. A clone size is listed for some rows: how often the clone was seen (once, few, many), or a class if it is expanded.

>TRBV27|.|.|TRBJ2-2
TGTGCCAGTGCTTGGGGGGCCGGGGAGCTGTTTTTT
CASAWGAGELFF
>TRBV29-1|.|.|TRBJ2-7
TGCAGCGTTGTGGTAGTTTCAGAGGACGAGCAGTACTTC
CSVVVVSEDEQYF
>TRBV7-3|once|TRBD2|TRBJ2-3
TGTGCCAGCAGTCGGGACTACACTAGCACAGATACGCAGTATTTT
CASSRDYTSTDTQYF
>TRBV5-1|.|TRBD1|TRBJ2-1
TGCGCCAGCAGAGGGACAGGTAGCTACAATGAGCAGTTCTTC
CASRGTGSYNEQFF
>TRBV10-2|.|TRBD1|TRBJ2-1
TGCGCCAGCGGGACAGGGTTCCCCAATGAGCAGTTCTTC
CASGTGFPNEQFF
>TRBV6-1|.|.|TRBJ1-1
TGTGCCAGCAGGCTCACCCTCCCGGGGAACACTGAAGCTTTCTTT
CASRLTLPGNTEAFF
>TRBV5-6|.|.|TRBJ1-1
TGTGCCAGCAGCTTCGGACAGATAGGAGGAGCTTTCTTT
CASSFGQIGGAFF
>TRBV19|.|.|TRBJ1-4
TGTGCCAGTAGTATACAGGGGCTTAATGAAAAACTGTTTTTT
CASSIQGLNEKLFF
>TRBV5-1|.|.|TRBJ2-6
TGCGCCAGCAGAGAACAAGTCTCTGGGGCCAACGTCCTGACTTTC
CASREQVSGANVLTF
>TRBV7-8|.|.|TRBJ1-4
TGTGCCAGCAGCTACGACAGCAATTATGAAAAACTGTTTTTT
CASSYDSNYEKLFF
>TRBV10-3|.|.|TRBJ1-1
TGTGCCATCAGTGAGTCACGGGGGGGGGAGACTGAAGCTTTCTTT
CAISESRGGETEAFF
>TRBV6-6|.|TRBD1|TRBJ1-5
TGTGCCAGCAGTTATAATTCAGGGGGGAATCAGCCCCAGCATTTT
CASSYNSGGNQPQHF
>TRBV7-8|.|.|TRBJ2-2
TGTGCCAGCAGCTTAGCGCGACTTCTCACCGGGGAGCTGTTTTTT
CASSLARLLTGELFF
>TRBV4-2|.|.|TRBJ2-7
TGTGCCAGCAGCCAGGAAGGACCCTACTCACAGGGATACGAGCAGTACTTC
CASSQEGPYSQGYEQYF
>TRBV5-1|.|.|TRBJ1-5
TGCGCCAGCAGCTCCTCAGGGGTTCGGCCCCAGCATTTT
CASSSSGVRPQHF
>TRBV13|.|TRBD1|TRBJ1-1
TGTGCCAGCAGCTATGGTATTACAGGGGTGACTGAAGCTTTCTTT
CASSYGITGVTEAFF
>TRBV7-3|.|.|TRBJ2-1
TGTGCCAGCAGCTTAGTCATGAGCTCCTACAATGAGCAGTTCTTC
CASSLVMSSYNEQFF
>TRBV5-1|.|.|TRBJ2-1
TGCGCCAGCAGCTCCCTTTGGGTAGCAGAGTACAATGAGCAGTTCTTC
CASSSLWVAEYNEQFF
>TRBV11-3|.|.|TRBJ2-7
TGTGCCAGCAGCTACTTCGCGGGCTACGAGCAGTACTTC
CASSYFAGYEQYF
>TRBV6-6|few|.|TRBJ1-1
TGTGCCAGCAGTTACACTTCGAGGAACACTGAAGCTTTCTTT
CASSYTSRNTEAFF
>TRBV15|.|.|TRBJ1-3
TGTGCCACCAGCTCAGATCCAGGGTCTGGAAACACCATATATTTT
CATSSDPGSGNTIYF
>TRBV11-2|.|.|TRBJ1-2
TGTGCCAGCAGCTATCGATCGGGGGTCGGAGGCTACACCTTC
CASSYRSGVGGYTF
>TRBV28|few|TRBD1|TRBJ1-2
TGTGCCAGCAGTTCCACTCCCACGGGACAGGCGGGAGGCTACACCTTC
CASSSTPTGQAGGYTF
>TRBV5-1|.|.|TRBJ1-5
TGTGCCAGCAGCTTGGAGGGGTTCAATCAGCCCCAGCATTTT
CASSLEGFNQPQHF
>TRBV29-1|.|.|TRBJ1-5
TGCAGCGCCCAGGGGCCAAACACAGATACGCAGCATTTT
CSAQGPNTDTQHF
>TRBV7-6|.|TRBD1|TRBJ1-2
TGTGCCAGCAGCCCAGCTGGGACAGGGGTCTATGGCTACACCTTC
CASSPAGTGVYGYTF
>TRBV19|once|TRBD1|TRBJ2-5
TGTGCCAGTAGTGTAACAGGGGCCCCAGAGACCCAGTACTTC
CASSVTGAPETQYF
>TRBV5-4|few|.|TRBJ1-1
TGTGCCAGCAGCTTGGCCGCGGGGGGCACTGAAGCTTTCTTT
CASSLAAGGTEAFF
>TRBV5-8|.|.|TRBJ2-2
TGTGCCAGCAGCTTGGGGACAGTAAACACCGGGGAGCTGTTTTTT
CASSLGTVNTGELFF
>TRBV11-2|.|TRBD1|TRBJ2-1
TGTGCCAGCAGCGAGCGGACAGGGGGTAATGAGCAGTTCTTC
CASSERTGGNEQFF
>TRBV7-9|.|.|TRBJ1-1
TGTGCCAGCAGCCCCTGGGGCGGGGCTACAACAAAAAGCACTGAAGCTTTCTTT
CASSPWGGATTKSTEAFF
>TRBV7-9|.|.|TRBJ2-1
TGTGCCAGCAGCTTAGGTAGCAGGACTGGGTACAATGAGCAGTTCTTC
CASSLGSRTGYNEQFF
>TRBV1|.|.|TRBJ2-2
TGCACCACCCCCCCGGGCACCGGGGAGCTGTTTTTT
CTTPPGTGELFF
>TRBV6-1|.|TRBD1|TRBJ1-2
TGTGCCAGCAGTGGGGGACAGGGGGCATATACGGGCTACACCTTC
CASSGGQGAYTGYTF
>TRBV7-9|.|.|TRBJ2-7
TGTGCCAGCAGCGCCCGAGACGAGCAGTACTTC
CASSARDEQYF